This is a list of T cell receptor beta chains from one sample in a study of blood T cell repertoires in COVID-19. The table came from immunoSEQ multiplex PCR; TCRdb's copy has only in-frame clones and leaves some out. The sample lists around 280,000 clones, around nine tenths occurring once. The sample was peripheral blood. These receptors came from a woman in her 30s with COVID-19, enrolled during active disease. Each CDR3 is given with its conserved first and last residue. Fields, in order: V gene, D gene, clone size, J gene, CDR3 length, CDR3 protein, CDR3 DNA. The D gene is left open where the match is weak. Part of the rows lack a size; the others show once, few, many or a class for expanded clones.

>TRBV7-9|-|-|TRBJ2-5|12
CASSLRGETQYF
TGTGCCAGCAGCTTAAGGGGGGAGACCCAGTACTTC
>TRBV11-2|-|once|TRBJ2-5|16
CASSLRGWGLQETQYF
TGTGCCAGCAGCTTACGAGGGTGGGGGCTCCAAGAGACCCAGTACTTC
>TRBV20-1|-|-|TRBJ2-5|11
CSANREETQYF
TGCAGTGCTAACAGAGAGGAGACCCAGTACTTC
>TRBV6-5|-|-|TRBJ1-2|14
CASSPWEEGNGYTF
TGTGCCAGCAGTCCCTGGGAGGAGGGAAATGGCTACACCTTC
>TRBV7-9|-|-|TRBJ2-6|14
CASSSPAGANVLTF
TGTGCCAGCAGCTCCCCGGCTGGGGCCAACGTCCTGACTTTC
>TRBV7-8|-|-|TRBJ2-1|15
CASSPRGPSYNEQFF
TGTGCCAGCAGCCCCAGGGGTCCCTCTTACAATGAGCAGTTCTTC
>TRBV6-5|-|-|TRBJ2-5|13
CASSRLEKETQYF
TGTGCCAGCAGCCGACTAGAGAAAGAGACCCAGTACTTC
>TRBV5-4|TRBD2|-|TRBJ2-2|15
CASSWEGPPTGELFF
TGTGCCAGCAGCTGGGAGGGCCCGCCCACCGGGGAGCTGTTTTTT
>TRBV6-5|-|-|TRBJ2-1|13
CASSNSRQSEQFF
TGTGCCAGCAGTAACTCCCGACAGTCTGAGCAGTTCTTC
>TRBV18|TRBD1|-|TRBJ2-7|16
CASSLTPGQGNYEQYF
TGTGCCAGCTCCCTTACCCCGGGACAGGGTAACTACGAGCAGTACTTC
>TRBV6-5|-|-|TRBJ1-6|13
CATAGGGGSPLHF
TGTGCCACCGCCGGAGGGGGGGGATCACCCCTCCACTTT
>TRBV11-2|-|once|TRBJ1-3|13
CASSLAGENTIYF
TGTGCCAGCAGCTTAGCTGGGGAGAACACCATATATTTT
>TRBV7-2|TRBD1|-|TRBJ1-2|13
CASSLEQGGRYTF
TGTGCCAGCAGCTTAGAACAGGGGGGTCGCTACACCTTC
>TRBV14|TRBD2|-|TRBJ2-1|15
CASSPLAGLFDEQFF
TGTGCCAGCAGCCCCTTAGCGGGACTGTTTGATGAGCAGTTCTTC
>TRBV10-3|TRBD1|once|TRBJ1-2|15
CAISAGQGIHYGYTF
TGTGCCATCAGTGCAGGACAGGGGATACACTATGGCTACACCTTC
>TRBV4-1|TRBD1|-|TRBJ2-7|14
CASSRGTGAYEQYF
TGCGCCAGCAGCAGGGGGACAGGCGCCTACGAGCAGTACTTC
>TRBV28|TRBD1|-|TRBJ1-1|15
CASSFWTGGVWLAFF
TGTGCCAGCAGTTTTTGGACAGGGGGCGTGTGGCTAGCTTTCTTT
>TRBV27|TRBD1|-|TRBJ2-7|14
CASSLGQGAYEQYF
TGTGCCAGCAGTTTAGGACAGGGGGCCTACGAGCAGTACTTC
>TRBV4-1|-|-|TRBJ2-1|13
CASSQGRADEQFF
TGCGCCAGCAGCCAGGGCAGGGCCGATGAGCAGTTCTTC
>TRBV6-5|TRBD1|-|TRBJ1-2|15
CASSHPGQGNYGYTF
TGTGCCAGCAGTCACCCGGGACAGGGGAACTATGGCTACACCTTC
>TRBV9|-|-|TRBJ2-3|15
CASSVYGSGRDTQYF
TGTGCCAGCAGCGTGTACGGGAGTGGAAGAGATACGCAGTATTTT
>TRBV6-5|-|-|TRBJ1-3|14
CAGRNSHSGNTIYF
TGTGCCGGCCGAAACAGCCACTCTGGAAACACCATATATTTT
>TRBV28|TRBD1|few|TRBJ1-1|15
CASSAPLTGRTEAFF
TGTGCCAGCAGTGCGCCATTGACAGGGCGGACTGAAGCTTTCTTT
>TRBV5-4|-|-|TRBJ1-1|15
CASSLVVGAGTEAFF
TGTGCCAGCAGCTTGGTGGTGGGGGCCGGCACTGAAGCTTTCTTT
>TRBV7-9|-|-|TRBJ1-2|13
CASSPPLNYGYTF
TGTGCCAGCAGCCCTCCCCTTAACTATGGCTACACCTTC
>TRBV7-3|TRBD2|-|TRBJ2-1|16
CASSGQGTSGAYEQFF
TGTGCCAGCAGCGGACAAGGGACTAGCGGGGCGTATGAGCAGTTCTTC
>TRBV30|TRBD2|-|TRBJ2-7|13
CAWSLAGGTEQYF
TGTGCCTGGAGCCTAGCGGGAGGTACCGAGCAGTACTTC
>TRBV5-1|TRBD1|-|TRBJ2-7|12
CASSTGVDEQYF
TGCGCCAGCAGCACAGGGGTGGACGAGCAGTACTTC
>TRBV4-2|TRBD1|few|TRBJ1-4|16
CASSQTGTGLNEKLFF
TGTGCCAGCAGCCAGACCGGGACAGGGTTAAATGAAAAACTGTTTTTT
>TRBV9|TRBD2|once|TRBJ2-2|16
CASSFRGLANTGELFF
TGTGCCAGCAGCTTCCGGGGACTAGCGAACACCGGGGAGCTGTTTTTT
>TRBV2|-|-|TRBJ1-5|15
CASSSDSLSNQPQHF
TGTGCCAGCAGCTCCGACAGCCTGAGCAATCAGCCCCAGCATTTT
>TRBV9|-|-|TRBJ1-2|15
CASSVASLSNYGYTF
TGTGCCAGCAGCGTAGCTTCGTTAAGCAACTATGGCTACACCTTC
>TRBV6-5|-|-|TRBJ2-7|15
CASRKTGFDSYEQYF
TGTGCCAGCAGAAAGACAGGCTTCGACTCCTACGAGCAGTACTTC
>TRBV27|TRBD2|-|TRBJ2-2|16
CASKGRLAGNTGELFF
TGTGCCAGCAAGGGCAGACTAGCGGGGAACACCGGGGAGCTGTTTTTT
>TRBV21-1|-|-|TRBJ2-7|12
CASSYHDTGQYF
TGTGCCAGCAGCTACCACGACACGGGACAGTACTTC
>TRBV18|-|once|TRBJ1-6|17
CASSPRWASSYNSPLHF
TGTGCCAGCTCACCACGGTGGGCGAGCTCCTATAATTCACCCCTCCACTTT
>TRBV7-9|TRBD2|-|TRBJ2-2|16
CASSLGKQAGRGELFF
TGTGCCAGCAGCTTAGGCAAACAAGCGGGACGCGGGGAGCTGTTTTTT
>TRBV30|TRBD1|-|TRBJ1-5|14
CAWSRTGPNQPQHF
TGTGCCTGGAGTAGGACAGGGCCTAATCAGCCCCAGCATTTT
>TRBV5-1|TRBD1|-|TRBJ2-3|15
CASSPGQGVTDTQYF
TGCGCCAGCAGCCCAGGACAGGGAGTCACAGATACGCAGTATTTT